The 9 T cell receptor beta chains reported below all come from one sample, sequenced in a study of blood T cell repertoires in COVID-19. TCRdb's table, derived via immunoSEQ multiplex PCR, lists solely in-frame clones and lacks some. The table has roughly 220,000 clones, about 81% seen once. Specimen: peripheral blood. Receptor source: a woman at least 80 years old with COVID-19, enrolled during active disease.

The rearrangement uses TRBV9 and TRBJ2-7, with 10 bases lining up with TRBD2. V trimming: 0 bases; J trimming: 2 bases; junction bases outside the gene matches: 11. Germline V gives CDR1 SGDLS, CDR2 YYNGEE. CDR3 length: 18 residues. For the CDR3, the DNA is TGTGCCAGCAGCGTAGGGCTAGCGGGGGCACAGTCAGCCTACGAGCAGTACTTC. Protein product: CASSVGLAGAQSAYEQYF.

The chain has TRBV12-5 and TRBJ2-5; maybe TRBD1 (5 bases). CDR1 is LGHNT and CDR2 is FRNRAP in the germline V gene. V lost 5 bases to trimming and J lost 6 bases, with 10 bases between them. This CDR3 is built from 12 residues. CDR3 nucleotide sequence: TGTGCTAGTGGTGACAGCCTTCAGACCCAGTACTTC. This encodes CASGDSLQTQYF.

The chain is built from TRBV19 and TRBJ1-1, with 9 bases fitting TRBD1. The V gene end was trimmed by 5 bases and the J gene end by 4 bases; junction bases not matched to a gene: 8. Germline CDR1 LNHDA, CDR2 SQIVND (reference sequence). The CDR3 consists of 15 residues. The CDR3 coding sequence is TGTGCCAGTAGTTTACCGGGACAGGGTACCACTGAAGCTTTCTTT. Amino acid sequence: CASSLPGQGTTEAFF. Supplemented by reference TRBV19 and TRBJ1-1, the full variable domain reads DGGITQSPKYLFRKEGQNVTLSCEQNLNHDAMYWYRQDPGQGLRLIYYSQIVNDFQKGDIAEGYSVSREKKESFPLTVTSAQKNPTAFYLCASSLPGQGTTEAFFGQGTRLTVV.

About this clone: Sequence at one end of the junction differs from germline and may be a read error. The chain carries TRBV7-3 and TRBJ2-1; 7 bases map to TRBD2. This CDR3 is 16 amino acids long. Germline-derived CDR1 and CDR2 are SGHTA and FQGTGA. The CDR3 here is CASRLSGISTYNEQFF. For the CDR3, the DNA is TGTGCCAGCAGGTTAAGCGGGATCTCTACCTACAATGAGCAGTTCTTC.

The V gene is TRBV10-3, the J gene TRBJ1-1; a possible D gene is TRBD1 (5 bases). The CDR3 consists of 13 residues. V was shortened by 7 bases and J by 3 bases, with 12 bases between the two germline ends. Germline V CDR1 and CDR2: ENHRY, SYGVKD. DNA for the CDR3: TGTGCCATCAAGGGGCACGGCGACACTGAAGCTTTCTTT. It translates to CAIKGHGDTEAFF.

V and J are TRBV3-1 (or the pseudogene TRBV3-2) and TRBJ1-2; D unclear. Trimming removed 4 bases at V and 8 bases at J, with 23 bases between. Germline values: CDR1 LGHDT, CDR2 YNNKEL (reference sequence). CDR3 size: 16 residues. This CDR3 is CASSRDLWEGGFGYTF. In DNA form, the CDR3 reads TGTGCCAGCAGCCGAGATCTTTGGGAGGGCGGTTTCGGCTACACCTTC.

This clone has just a few counts. This chain joins TRBV18 and TRBJ1-1; 8 positions agree with TRBD1. V trimming: 4 bases; J trimming: 2 bases; junction bases outside the gene matches: 3. From germline, CDR1 is KGHSH and CDR2 LQKENI. There are 14 residues in the CDR3. Written as DNA, the CDR3 is TGTGCCAGCTCACTGGGACAGGCTAACACTGAAGCTTTCTTT. Protein sequence: CASSLGQANTEAFF.

In this sample, this clone turned up a few times. V and J are TRBV5-1 and TRBJ2-7, with TRBD2 matching over 8 bases. The V and J ends lost 0 bases and 3 bases, in that order; junction bases with no gene match: 8. The CDR3 runs 16 residues. Per germline, CDR1 SGHRS and CDR2 YFSETQ. The CDR3 nucleotides are TGCGCCAGCAGCTTGGCCCCGGGAGGGTCATTCTACGAGCAGTACTTC. This encodes CASSLAPGGSFYEQYF.

The rearrangement links TRBV27 to TRBJ1-6, with a weak D call TRBD1 (5 bases). V lost 3 bases and J lost 5, with 11 bases in between. This CDR3 spans 15 amino acids. Looked up from germline, CDR1 is MNHEY and CDR2 is SMNVEV (reference sequence). CDR3 in amino acids: CASSLGDRDNSPLHF. DNA for the CDR3: TGTGCCAGCAGTTTGGGCGACAGAGATAATTCACCCCTCCACTTT.